This T cell receptor beta chain was captured by sequencing in a study of CXCR3-negative and CXCR3-positive naive CD8 T cells. Study as a whole: Sequencing brought in 120 million to 150 million TRB reads altogether, and each library got about 1.5 +/- 0.3 million.

Germline CDR1 and CDR2: MDHEN and SYDVKM. The CDR3 runs 14 residues. The authors made the TRB cDNA libraries by 5' RACE using UMI labels. TCRdb reprocessed the 5' RACE reads and stores each CDR3 protein as one record, lacking DNA. Across roughly 90,000 distinct CDR3 sequences, the top ten clones capture over 1.5% of the sample. The sample was naive CXCR3- CD8+ T cells from blood. This sample's subset: CD45RO-CCR7+CD27+CD95- naive CD8+ T cells lacking CXCR3 (TNR3-). The rearrangement uses TRBV28 and TRBJ1-5. This TCR came from a human donor in good health. Some clones in this sample may be carry-over from other donors' samples. The CDR3 protein is CASSSRHTNQPQHF.